This T cell receptor (beta chain) stems from a study of T cell responses to AZD1222 COVID-19 vaccine. Whole-study findings and limits: Baseline antibody screening turned up just five to seven seropositive AZD1222 recipients. It was only after the peak T cell response that any repertoires were sampled. At 160-218 and 743-854, vaccine-associated CD4 TCRs were dominant, and they spanned spike. Recipients of two AZD1222 doses showed rising Spike-specific TCR breadth and depth.

Germline V CDR1 and CDR2: LGHDT, YNNKEL (reference sequence). The CDR3 has 16 residues. Trimming left V 3 bases short and J 7 bases short, with 19 bases between. Note on this clone: Its antigen is unidentified.

The data were produced by immunoSEQ multiplex PCR, yet TCRdb's version contains in-frame clones alone and is incomplete. The sample carries roughly 130,000 clones, 90% to 95% recorded once. The sequencing used peripheral blood, collected on day 0 of AZD1222 vaccination. The receptor comes from an adult in good health. The chain is built from TRBV3-1 (or the pseudogene TRBV3-2) and TRBJ2-1; D is tentatively TRBD1 or TRBD2 (7 bases each). CDR3 residues: CASSHRGGIADNEQFF. The CDR3 nucleotides read TGTGCCAGCAGCCACAGGGGGGGGATAGCGGATAATGAGCAGTTCTTC.